This T cell receptor beta chain was documented in a study of cytomegalovirus exposure and HLA in healthy donors. The CDR3 covers 17 residues. Per the germline V gene, CDR1 is SSHAT and CDR2 is FNYEAQ (reference sequence). The PCR was carried out with 60 Vbeta primers and 13 Jbeta primers. Only in-frame clones appear in the TCRdb table, and some are missing; sequencing was by immunoSEQ multiplex PCR. The data show roughly 180,000 clones, about 84% seen once. This clone was seen once. The germline gene is not matched at one end of the junction; a read error may be the cause. The J gene is TRBJ2-2, the V gene TRBV7-7, with TRBD2 matching 9 bases. The sequencing sample was made of PBMCs. The receptor's source is a man between 18 and 35 years old in good health and CMV-seronegative. CDR3 region: CASSLFASGANTGELFF. CDR3 DNA: TGTGCTAGCAGCTTATTTGCTAGCGGGGCTAACACCGGGGAGCTGTTTTTT.